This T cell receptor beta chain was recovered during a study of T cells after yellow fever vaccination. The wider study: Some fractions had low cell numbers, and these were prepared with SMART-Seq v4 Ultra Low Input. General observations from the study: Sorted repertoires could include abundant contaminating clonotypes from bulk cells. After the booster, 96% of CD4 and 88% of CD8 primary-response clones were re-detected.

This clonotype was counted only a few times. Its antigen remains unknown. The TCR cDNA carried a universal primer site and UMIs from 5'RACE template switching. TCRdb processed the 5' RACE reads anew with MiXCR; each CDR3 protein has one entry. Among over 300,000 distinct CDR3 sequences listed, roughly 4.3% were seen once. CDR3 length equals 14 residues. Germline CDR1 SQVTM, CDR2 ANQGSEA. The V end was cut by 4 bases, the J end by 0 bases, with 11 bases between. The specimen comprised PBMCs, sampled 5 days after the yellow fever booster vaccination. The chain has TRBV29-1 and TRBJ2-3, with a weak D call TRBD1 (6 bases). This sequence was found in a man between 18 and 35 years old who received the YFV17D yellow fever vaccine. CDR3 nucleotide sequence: TGCAGCGTTGTGGCAGGGGAAAGCACAGATACGCAGTATTTT. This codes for CSVVAGESTDTQYF.